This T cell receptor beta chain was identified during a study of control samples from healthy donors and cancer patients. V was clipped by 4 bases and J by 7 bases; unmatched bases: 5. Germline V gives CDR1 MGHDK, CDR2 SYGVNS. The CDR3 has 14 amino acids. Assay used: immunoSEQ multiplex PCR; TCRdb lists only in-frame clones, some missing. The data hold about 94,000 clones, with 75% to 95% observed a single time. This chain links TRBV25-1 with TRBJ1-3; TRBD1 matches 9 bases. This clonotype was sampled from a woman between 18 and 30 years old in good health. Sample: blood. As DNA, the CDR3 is TGTGCCAGCAGTGGGACAGGGGTAAGGAACACCATATATTTT. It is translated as CASSGTGVRNTIYF.